This T cell receptor beta chain originates from a study of cytomegalovirus exposure and HLA in healthy donors. Regarding the study as a whole: Researchers catalogued roughly 170 TCR beta chains as cytomegalovirus-associated. Across donors, sequencing depth was assumed by presence/absence analyses to be roughly uniform. Later analysis showed TCR association rates varying by HLA locus, highest for DRB1 and lowest for HLA-C. Indistinguishable V segments such as TRBV6-2 and TRBV6-3 were excluded.

This clone has just a few counts. Its specificity is unknown. 13 Jbeta primers and 60 Vbeta primers were used for the PCR. Some clones are missing from TCRdb's copy, which holds only in-frame ones; the method was immunoSEQ multiplex PCR. The repertoire consists of about 120,000 clones, with around 10% occurring once and the leading ten covering 3%. V was shortened by 4 bases and J by 6 bases, with 10 bases between the two germline ends. The CDR3 runs 12 residues. Germline CDR1 is PRHDT and CDR2 is FYEKMQ (reference sequence). The origin of this receptor is a man aged 25-45 years in good health and CMV-seronegative. The specimen was PBMCs. This sequence joins TRBV13 and TRBJ2-7, with unresolved D. CDR3 DNA sequence: TGTGCCAGCAGCTCTGCGCGTCTCGAGCAGTACTTC. This translates into CASSSARLEQYF.